This T cell receptor beta chain comes out of a study of lymphopenia after photon versus proton radiotherapy. Of note for this clone: Its antigen is still unknown.

CDR3 length: 14 amino acids. Germline V lookup: CDR1 SGHAT, CDR2 FQNNGV. V was shortened by 5 bases and J by 1 base, with 12 bases between the two germline ends. Sequencing was performed with immunoSEQ multiplex PCR; in TCRdb, only in-frame clones are kept and a portion is missing. The data show about 26,000 clones, 85% to 90% seen once. Study results and caveats: Larger post-nadir TCR diversity loss correlated inversely with survival in deceased patients. After lymphocyte nadir, photon-treated repertoires showed oligoclonal expansion, especially CD8+ Temra. Photon-treated patients lost naive T cells and TCR diversity; proton-treated stayed stable.

The sequence was obtained from a man aged 25 to 40 with gastric cancer. J is TRBJ2-7 and V is TRBV11-2, with a possible D match to TRBD2 (5 bases). Specimen: peripheral blood, collected from a patient treated with photon-based radiotherapy. As DNA, the CDR3 is TGTGCCAGCAGCCCAAGGGCGGGTTCCTACGAGCAGTACTTC. As protein: CASSPRAGSYEQYF.